Listed here are 10 T cell receptor beta chains from one sample, sequenced in a study of shared clonotypes between healthy human individuals. Sequenced by immunoSEQ multiplex PCR; TCRdb stores in-frame clones only, minus some. The sample has roughly 650,000 clones, about 95% seen once. CD45RO-negative CD8 cells positively selected for CCR7 made up the naive population, which excluded terminally differentiated effector memory CD45RA+ cells. The source material was naive CD8+ T cells sorted from blood. These receptors originate from a woman in her twenties or thirties in good health.

This clone has only one observation. The chain is built from TRBV4-1 and TRBJ2-7; D unclear. The V gene lost 5 bases and the J gene lost 7 bases, with 18 bases spanning the gap. CDR1 is MGHRA and CDR2 is YSYEKL in the germline V gene. CDR3 size: 14 residues. The chain's CDR3 is CASSAEDGFWEQYF. CDR3 coding DNA: TGCGCCAGCAGCGCTGAGGATGGGTTCTGGGAGCAGTACTTC.

The chain carries TRBV2 and TRBJ2-5, with D maybe TRBD1 (6 bases). Trimming removed 4 bases from V and 5 bases from J, with 11 bases in between. The germline gives CDR1 SNHLY, CDR2 FYNNEI. The CDR3 covers 13 residues. This CDR3 reads CASSVQGWETQYF. The CDR3 bases are TGTGCCAGCAGTGTACAGGGATGGGAGACCCAGTACTTC.

This clone has just one count. V is TRBV10-2 and J is TRBJ1-5, with D uncertain. The V and J ends lost 8 bases and 1 base respectively, with 15 bases between them. CDR3 length equals 15 residues. Germline-derived CDR1 and CDR2 are WSHSY and SAAADI. Here the CDR3 reads CASSSPWGSNQPQHF. CDR3 nucleotide sequence: TGCGCCAGCTCCTCACCCTGGGGAAGCAATCAGCCCCAGCATTTT.

The chain carries TRBV6-5 and TRBJ2-2; D is unresolved. Germline V gene lookup returns CDR1 MNHEY and CDR2 SVGAGI. The V and J ends lost 6 bases and 4 bases respectively, with 9 bases between them. The CDR3 covers 13 residues. The CDR3 loop is CASSPGRTGELFF. The CDR3 DNA reads TGTGCCAGCAGCCCCGGGCGCACCGGGGAGCTGTTTTTT.

V and J are TRBV7-9 and TRBJ2-7; 7 positions agree with TRBD2. CDR1 is SEHNR, CDR2 FQNEAQ, per germline (reference sequence). This CDR3 has 16 residues. Germline trimming cut 6 bases from V and 2 bases from J; bases unmatched to any gene: 13. The CDR3 DNA is TGTGCCAGCAGTAACAACCTGGCGCGGGAGCCCTACGAGCAGTACTTC. It encodes CASSNNLAREPYEQYF.

The chain carries TRBV2 and TRBJ1-2, with TRBD1 matching 7 bases. The CDR3 is made up of 13 amino acids. Germline V CDR1 and CDR2: SNHLY, FYNNEI. J lost 4 bases, V lost 6 bases, and 5 bases had no gene match. CDR3 nucleotide sequence: TGTGCCAGCAGCCTGGGACAGACCTATGGCTACACCTTC. This encodes CASSLGQTYGYTF.

This clone was seen just once. The chain joins TRBV7-8 to TRBJ2-2; 11 nucleotides line up with TRBD2. V lost 7 bases, J lost 5 bases, and 6 bases stayed unmatched. The CDR3 has 15 residues. Germline V lookup: CDR1 SGHVS, CDR2 FQNEAQ. The CDR3: CASIGTSGQTGELFF. CDR3 nucleotides: TGTGCCAGCATCGGGACTAGCGGACAGACCGGGGAGCTGTTTTTT.

CDR3 in amino acids: CASSQGANYGYTF. In nucleotides, the CDR3 is TGTGCCAGTAGTCAAGGGGCCAACTATGGCTACACCTTC. J is TRBJ1-2 and V is TRBV19; maybe TRBD1 (5 bases). CDR3 size: 13 residues. Trimming shortened V by 5 bases and J by 2 bases, and 9 bases separated the two germline ends. From germline, CDR1 is LNHDA and CDR2 SQIVND (reference sequence).

The V gene is TRBV20-1, the J gene TRBJ2-5; D unresolved. The CDR3 extends over 10 amino acids. Trimming removed 6 bases from V and 9 bases from J, with 11 bases in between. CDR1 and CDR2 from the germline V gene are DFQATT and SNEGSKA (reference sequence). CDR3 sequence reads: CSAFPGSQYF. For the CDR3, the DNA is TGCAGTGCCTTCCCTGGGTCCCAGTACTTC.

The V and J genes are TRBV28 and TRBJ2-1; D tentatively reads TRBD1 or TRBD2 (6 bases each). The ends were cut back, 6 bases at V and 2 bases at J, with 17 bases in the middle. Germline V gene sequence: CDR1 MDHEN, CDR2 SYDVKM. CDR3 length: 16 residues. Here the CDR3 DNA reads TGTGCCAGCAGACCAATTCGAGGGGGGCCCTACAATGAGCAGTTCTTC. Translating gives CASRPIRGGPYNEQFF.